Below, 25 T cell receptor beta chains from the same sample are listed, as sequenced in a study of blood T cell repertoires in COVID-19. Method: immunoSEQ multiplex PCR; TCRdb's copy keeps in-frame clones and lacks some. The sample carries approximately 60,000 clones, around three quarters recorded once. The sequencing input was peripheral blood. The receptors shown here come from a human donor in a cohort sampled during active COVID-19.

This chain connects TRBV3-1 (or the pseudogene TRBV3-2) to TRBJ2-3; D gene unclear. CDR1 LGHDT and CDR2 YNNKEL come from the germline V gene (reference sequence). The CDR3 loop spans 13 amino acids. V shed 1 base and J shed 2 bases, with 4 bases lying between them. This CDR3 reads CASSQANTDTQYF. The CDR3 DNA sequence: TGTGCCAGCAGCCAAGCAAACACAGATACGCAGTATTTT.

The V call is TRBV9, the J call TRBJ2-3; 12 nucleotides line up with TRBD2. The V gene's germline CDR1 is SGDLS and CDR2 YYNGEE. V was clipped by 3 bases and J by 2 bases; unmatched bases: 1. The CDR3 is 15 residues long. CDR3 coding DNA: TGTGCCAGCAGCGCTAGCGGGGGGGTCACAGATACGCAGTATTTT. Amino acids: CASSASGGVTDTQYF.

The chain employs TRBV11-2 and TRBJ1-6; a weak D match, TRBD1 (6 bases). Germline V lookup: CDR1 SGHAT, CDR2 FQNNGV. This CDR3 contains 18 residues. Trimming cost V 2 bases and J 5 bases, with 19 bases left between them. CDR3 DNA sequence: TGTGCCAGCAGCTTACCCCGATGGGGGCGCCGAGATAATTCACCCCTCCACTTT. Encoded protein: CASSLPRWGRRDNSPLHF.

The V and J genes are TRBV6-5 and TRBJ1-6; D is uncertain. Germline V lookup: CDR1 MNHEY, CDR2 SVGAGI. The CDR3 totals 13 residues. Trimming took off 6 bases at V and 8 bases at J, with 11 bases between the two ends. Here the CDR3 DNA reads TGTGCCAGCAGCCTCGGGTTAGATTCACCCCTCCACTTT. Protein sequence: CASSLGLDSPLHF.

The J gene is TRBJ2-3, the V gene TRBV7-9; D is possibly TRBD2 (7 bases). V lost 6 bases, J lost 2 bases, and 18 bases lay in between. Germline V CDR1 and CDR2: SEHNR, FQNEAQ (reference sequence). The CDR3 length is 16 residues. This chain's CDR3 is CASSYLAGAVTDTQYF. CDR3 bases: TGTGCCAGCAGTTACCTGGCGGGGGCGGTCACAGATACGCAGTATTTT.

The CDR3 sequence: CASSLRPSSGIPSTDTQYF. Here the CDR3 DNA reads TGTGCCAGCAGCTTACGGCCAAGCAGCGGGATCCCTAGCACAGATACGCAGTATTTT. The genes are TRBV13 and TRBJ2-3, with TRBD2 matching over 7 bases. This CDR3 has 19 amino acids. Looked up from germline, CDR1 is PRHDT and CDR2 is FYEKMQ (reference sequence). V lost 2 bases and J lost 0; bases outside the gene matches: 14.

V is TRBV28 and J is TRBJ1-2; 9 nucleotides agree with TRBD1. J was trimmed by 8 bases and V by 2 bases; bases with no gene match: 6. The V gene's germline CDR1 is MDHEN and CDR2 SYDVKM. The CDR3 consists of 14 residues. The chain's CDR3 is CASSLPKQGAGYTF. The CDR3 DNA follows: TGTGCCAGCAGTTTACCCAAACAGGGGGCGGGCTACACCTTC.

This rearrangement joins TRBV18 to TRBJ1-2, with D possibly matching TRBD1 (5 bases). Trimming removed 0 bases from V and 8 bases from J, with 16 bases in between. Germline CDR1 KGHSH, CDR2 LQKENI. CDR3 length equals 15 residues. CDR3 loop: CASSPPGRALEGYTF. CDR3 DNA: TGTGCCAGCTCACCACCGGGCAGGGCCCTTGAGGGCTACACCTTC.

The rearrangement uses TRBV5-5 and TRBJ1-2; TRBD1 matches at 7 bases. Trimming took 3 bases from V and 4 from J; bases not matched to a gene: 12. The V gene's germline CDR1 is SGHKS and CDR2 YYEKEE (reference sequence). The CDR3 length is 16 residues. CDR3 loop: CASSSVGGTEGYGYTF. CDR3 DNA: TGTGCCAGCAGCTCGGTGGGTGGGACAGAAGGCTATGGCTACACCTTC.

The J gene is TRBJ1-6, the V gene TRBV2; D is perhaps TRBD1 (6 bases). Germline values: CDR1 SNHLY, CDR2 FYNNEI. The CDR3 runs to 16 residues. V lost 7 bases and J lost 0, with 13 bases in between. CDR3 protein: CASTIGQSSYNSPLHF. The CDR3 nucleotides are TGTGCCAGCACTATCGGACAGAGCTCCTATAATTCACCCCTCCACTTT.

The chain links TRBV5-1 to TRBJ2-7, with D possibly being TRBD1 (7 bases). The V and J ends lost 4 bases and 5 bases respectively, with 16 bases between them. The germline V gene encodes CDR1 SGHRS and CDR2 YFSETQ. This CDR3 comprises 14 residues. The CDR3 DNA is TGCGCCAGCAGCGCGGGACAGTCCTTTCACGAGCAGTACTTC. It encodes CASSAGQSFHEQYF.

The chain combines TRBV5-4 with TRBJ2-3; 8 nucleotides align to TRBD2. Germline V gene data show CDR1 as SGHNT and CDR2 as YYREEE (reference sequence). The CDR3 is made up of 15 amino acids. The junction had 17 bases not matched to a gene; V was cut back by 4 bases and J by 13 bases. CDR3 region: CASSPSPERGPGEYF. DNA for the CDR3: TGTGCCAGCAGCCCGTCCCCGGAGCGGGGGCCAGGGGAGTATTTT. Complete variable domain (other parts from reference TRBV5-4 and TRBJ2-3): ETGVTQSPTHLIKTRGQQVTLRCSSQSGHNTVSWYQQALGQGPQFIFQYYREEENGRGNFPPRFSGLQFPNYSSELNVNALELDDSALYLCASSPSPERGPGEYFGPGTRLTVL.

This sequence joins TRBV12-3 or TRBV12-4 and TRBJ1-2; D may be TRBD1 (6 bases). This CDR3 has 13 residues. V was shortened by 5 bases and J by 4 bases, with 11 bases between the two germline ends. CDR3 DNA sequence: TGTGCCAGCAGTGTACAGGGTTTCTATGGCTACACCTTC. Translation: CASSVQGFYGYTF.

The CDR3 region is CASSLTSRVGETQYF. The DNA for the CDR3 is TGTGCCAGCAGCTTAACCTCGAGGGTTGGAGAGACCCAGTACTTC. The chain joins TRBV7-9 to TRBJ2-5, with D possibly matching TRBD2 (5 bases). This CDR3 has 15 amino acids. Trimming pared 2 bases from V and 4 bases from J, leaving 14 bases between. Germline assignment: CDR1 SEHNR and CDR2 FQNEAQ (reference sequence). The full variable domain, completed using reference TRBV7-9 and TRBJ2-5, is DTGVSQNPRHKITKRGQNVTFRCDPISEHNRLYWYRQTLGQGPEFLTYFQNEAQLEKSRLLSDRFSAERPKGSFSTLEIQRTEQGDSAMYLCASSLTSRVGETQYFGPGTRLLVL.

The CDR3 loop reads CASSRTTYEQYF. As DNA, the CDR3 is TGTGCCAGCAGCCGTACAACCTACGAGCAGTACTTC. This sequence joins TRBV12-3 or TRBV12-4 and TRBJ2-7; D not certain. Trimming pared 6 bases from V and 2 bases from J, leaving 8 bases between. This CDR3 region has 12 residues.

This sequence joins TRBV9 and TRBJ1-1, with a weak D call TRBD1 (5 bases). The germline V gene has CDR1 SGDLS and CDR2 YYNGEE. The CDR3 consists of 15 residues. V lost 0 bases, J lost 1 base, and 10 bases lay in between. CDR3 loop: CASSVDRTPNTEAFF. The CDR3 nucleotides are TGTGCCAGCAGCGTAGACCGGACACCGAACACTGAAGCTTTCTTT.

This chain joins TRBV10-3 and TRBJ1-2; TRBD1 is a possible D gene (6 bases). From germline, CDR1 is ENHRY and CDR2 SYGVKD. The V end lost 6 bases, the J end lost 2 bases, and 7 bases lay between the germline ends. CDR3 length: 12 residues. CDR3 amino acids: CAISTGNYGYTF. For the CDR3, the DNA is TGTGCCATCAGCACAGGGAACTATGGCTACACCTTC.

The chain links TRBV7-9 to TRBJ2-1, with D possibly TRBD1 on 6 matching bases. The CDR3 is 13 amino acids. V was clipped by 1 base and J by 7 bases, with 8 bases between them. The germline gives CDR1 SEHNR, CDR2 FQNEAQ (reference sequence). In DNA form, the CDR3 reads TGTGCCAGCAGCTTAGAACAGGGTAATGAGCAGTTCTTC. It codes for CASSLEQGNEQFF.

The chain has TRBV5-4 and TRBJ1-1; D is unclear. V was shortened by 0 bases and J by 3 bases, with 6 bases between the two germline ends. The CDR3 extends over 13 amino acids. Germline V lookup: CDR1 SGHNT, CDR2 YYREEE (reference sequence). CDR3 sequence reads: CASSLGRYTEAFF. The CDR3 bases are TGTGCCAGCAGCTTGGGTCGGTACACTGAAGCTTTCTTT.

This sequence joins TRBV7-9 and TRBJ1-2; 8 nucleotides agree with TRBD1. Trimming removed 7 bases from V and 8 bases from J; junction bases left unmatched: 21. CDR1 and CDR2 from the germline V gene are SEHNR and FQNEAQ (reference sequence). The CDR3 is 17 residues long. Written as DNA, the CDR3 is TGTGCCAGCAACGGCCTCAGGGCAGGGCAGGGGGCCGCGGGCTACACCTTC. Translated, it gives CASNGLRAGQGAAGYTF.

The CDR3 protein is CASSLGGSVGNEQFF. CDR3 in DNA: TGCGCCAGCAGCTTGGGCGGTAGCGTGGGCAATGAGCAGTTCTTC. The V and J genes are TRBV5-1 and TRBJ2-1; tentative D call: TRBD2 (5 bases). The V and J ends lost 0 bases and 6 bases respectively, with 13 bases between them. CDR3 length equals 15 residues. Germline V gene data show CDR1 as SGHRS and CDR2 as YFSETQ. The full variable domain, rest sourced from reference TRBV5-1 and TRBJ2-1, is KAGVTQTPRYLIKTRGQQVTLSCSPISGHRSVSWYQQTPGQGLQFLFEYFSETQRNKGNFPGRFSGRQFSNSRSEMNVSTLELGDSALYLCASSLGGSVGNEQFFGPGTRLTVL.

The chain's CDR3 is CASSGGQGAPGDYEQYF. In nucleotides, the CDR3 is TGTGCCAGCAGTGGGGGTCAGGGGGCCCCAGGAGACTACGAGCAGTACTTC. This sequence joins TRBV6-1 and TRBJ2-7, with 8 positions matching TRBD1. The germline V gene encodes CDR1 MNHNS and CDR2 SASEGT. The CDR3 is made up of 17 amino acids. The V gene end was trimmed by 4 bases and the J gene end by 3 bases; junction bases not matched to a gene: 14.

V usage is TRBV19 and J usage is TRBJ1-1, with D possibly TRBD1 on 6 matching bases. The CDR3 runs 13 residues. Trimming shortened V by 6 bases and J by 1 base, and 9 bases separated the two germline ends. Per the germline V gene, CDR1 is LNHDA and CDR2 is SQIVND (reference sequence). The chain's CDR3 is CASRWTANTEAFF. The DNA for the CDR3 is TGTGCCAGTAGATGGACAGCGAACACTGAAGCTTTCTTT.

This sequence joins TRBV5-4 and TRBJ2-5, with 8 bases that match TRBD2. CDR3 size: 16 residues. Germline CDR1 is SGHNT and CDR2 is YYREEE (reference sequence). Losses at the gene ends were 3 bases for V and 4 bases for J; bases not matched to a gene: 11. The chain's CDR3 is CASSSGGVAGRETQYF. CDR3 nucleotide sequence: TGTGCCAGCAGCTCGGGGGGGGTAGCGGGGCGAGAGACCCAGTACTTC.

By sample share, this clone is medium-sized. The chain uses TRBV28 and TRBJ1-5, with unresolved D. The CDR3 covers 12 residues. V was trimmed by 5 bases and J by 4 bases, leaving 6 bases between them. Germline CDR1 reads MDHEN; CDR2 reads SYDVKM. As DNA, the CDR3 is TGTGCCAGCAGTGTCACTAATCAGCCCCAGCATTTT. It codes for CASSVTNQPQHF.